The clone carrying this T cell receptor (beta chain) was picked up many times. The entry originates in a study of T cells after posttransplantation cyclophosphamide. The assay was immunoSEQ multiplex PCR, and TCRdb's table has in-frame clones only and misses some. The data show fewer than 55,000 clones, with none appearing a single time. Trimming shortened V by 5 bases and J by 4 bases, and 12 bases separated the two germline ends. The CDR3 is 14 residues long. CDR1 is MNHEY and CDR2 is SMNVEV in the germline V gene (reference sequence). The chain uses TRBV27 and TRBJ1-5; D not certain. The sequencing sample was made of PBMCs. The TCR was taken from a man aged 35-49 years in good health, CMV-negative, and a related stem cell transplant donor. CDR3 nucleotides: TGTGCCAGCAGTACCCTATCGCCAAATCAGCCCCAGCATTTT. As protein: CASSTLSPNQPQHF.